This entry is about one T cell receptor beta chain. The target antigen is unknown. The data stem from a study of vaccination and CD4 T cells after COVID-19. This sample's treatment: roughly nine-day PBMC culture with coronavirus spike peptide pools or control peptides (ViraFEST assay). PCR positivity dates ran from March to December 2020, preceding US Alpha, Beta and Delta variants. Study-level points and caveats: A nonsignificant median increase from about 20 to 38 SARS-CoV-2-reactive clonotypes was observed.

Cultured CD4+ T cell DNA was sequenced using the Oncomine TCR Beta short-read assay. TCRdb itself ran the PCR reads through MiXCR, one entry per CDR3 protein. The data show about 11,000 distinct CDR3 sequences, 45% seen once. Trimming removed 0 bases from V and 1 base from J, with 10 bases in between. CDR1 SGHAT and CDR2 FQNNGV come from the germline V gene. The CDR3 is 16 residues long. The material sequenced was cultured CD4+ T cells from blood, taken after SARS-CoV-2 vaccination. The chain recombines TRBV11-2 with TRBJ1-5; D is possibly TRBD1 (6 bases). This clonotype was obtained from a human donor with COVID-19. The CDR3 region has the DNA TGTGCCAGCAGCTTAGACCCAGGGACAAGCAATCAGCCCCAGCATTTT. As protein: CASSLDPGTSNQPQHF.